This T cell receptor (beta chain) was sequenced for a study of T cells of healthy individuals. TCRdb passed the 5' RACE reads through MiXCR, listing each CDR3 protein once. The data show about 96,000 distinct CDR3 sequences, with 15% to 20% seen just once and 6.2% held by the top ten. CDR3 length equals 12 residues. Trimming stripped 3 bases from V and 6 bases from J, with 6 bases between. This TCR came from a human donor in good health. The V call is TRBV12-3 or TRBV12-4, the J call TRBJ2-1, with no clear D. Written as DNA, the CDR3 is TGTGCCAGCAGTTTTTGGGGCAATGAGCAGTTCTTC. It specifies CASSFWGNEQFF.